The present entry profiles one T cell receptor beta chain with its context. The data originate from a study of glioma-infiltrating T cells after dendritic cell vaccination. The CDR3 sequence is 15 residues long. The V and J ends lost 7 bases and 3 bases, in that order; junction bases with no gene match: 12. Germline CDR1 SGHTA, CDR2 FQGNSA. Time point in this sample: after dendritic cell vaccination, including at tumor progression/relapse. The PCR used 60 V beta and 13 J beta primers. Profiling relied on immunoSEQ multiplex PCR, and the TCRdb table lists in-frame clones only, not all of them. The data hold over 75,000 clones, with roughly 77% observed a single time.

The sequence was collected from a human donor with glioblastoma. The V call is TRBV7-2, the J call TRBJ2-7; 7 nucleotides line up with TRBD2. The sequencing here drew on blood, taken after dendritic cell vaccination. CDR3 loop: CASTLGLAELYEQYF. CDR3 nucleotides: TGTGCCAGCACCCTGGGGCTAGCGGAGCTCTACGAGCAGTACTTC.